The present T cell receptor (beta chain) was sequenced within a study of T cells in Graves' hyperthyroidism and ophthalmopathy. This clonotype was detected ten times or more. Amplified TCR beta CDR3 regions came from RNA transcripts. The TCR CDR3 was amplified in a first-round RT-PCR using the HTBI primer set. A single record per CDR3 protein comes from TCRdb applying MiXCR to the multiplex PCR reads. The sample yields hundreds of thousands of distinct CDR3 sequences, less than 15% seen once. The receptor was isolated from a woman between 18 and 29 years old with Graves' hyperthyroidism. Material: blood.

CDR3 coding DNA: TGTGCCTGGAGAATAAGACGGGGTAATTCTCCCTATGGCTACACCTTC. It is translated as CAWRIRRGNSPYGYTF. The genes are TRBV30 and TRBJ1-2; D unresolved. The germline V and J ends were trimmed by 3 bases and 4 bases, with 21 bases remaining between them. CDR1 and CDR2 (germline): GTSNPN, SVGIG (reference sequence). This CDR3 region has 16 residues.